The rows below give T cell receptor beta chains drawn from one sample of a study of blood T cell repertoires in COVID-19. Sequencing was performed with immunoSEQ multiplex PCR; in TCRdb, only in-frame clones are kept and a portion is missing. The sample has approximately 150,000 clones, roughly 80% seen once. Sequencing was performed on peripheral blood. The source of these receptors is a woman of 80 years or more with acute or convalescent COVID-19. The CDR3 runs from the conserved cysteine through the conserved F or W. Fields, in order: CDR3 protein, V gene, J gene.

CDR3: CASSTGPGTGATDTQYF; V: TRBV19; J: TRBJ2-3
CDR3: CASSQRQGLSSYNEQFF; V: TRBV18; J: TRBJ2-1
CDR3: CASSRGSYGYTF; V: TRBV9; J: TRBJ1-2
CDR3: CASSQEPQMQNQKLFF; V: TRBV4-3; J: TRBJ1-4
CDR3: CASSVAGGHPTQYF; V: TRBV9; J: TRBJ2-3
CDR3: CASRGGGTGQETQYF; V: TRBV27; J: TRBJ2-5
CDR3: CASGARVESYGYTF; V: TRBV5-4; J: TRBJ1-2
CDR3: CSASPPVRGSTEAFF; V: TRBV20-1; J: TRBJ1-1
CDR3: CSASKAAGANQPQHF; V: TRBV20-1; J: TRBJ1-5
CDR3: CATKVGQGNQPQHF; V: TRBV27; J: TRBJ1-5
CDR3: CASSLRSRGQYF; V: TRBV5-6; J: TRBJ2-7
CDR3: CASSPHVGRDGGNTIYF; V: TRBV9; J: TRBJ1-3
CDR3: CASSPLGTGAEKLFF; V: TRBV18; J: TRBJ1-4
CDR3: CAWRPGDSSYGYTF; V: TRBV30; J: TRBJ1-2
CDR3: CASAWGVTGELFF; V: TRBV5-6; J: TRBJ2-2
CDR3: CASSDRGASYEQYF; V: TRBV19; J: TRBJ2-7
CDR3: CASSEGAGQGGEKLFF; V: TRBV6-1; J: TRBJ1-4
CDR3: CASSLSLAADTQYF; V: TRBV7-7; J: TRBJ2-3
CDR3: CASSLRTDYNEQFF; V: TRBV7-2; J: TRBJ2-1
CDR3: CASSSYSGHTDTQYF; V: TRBV6-5; J: TRBJ2-3
CDR3: CASSQGSAGLSPLHF; V: TRBV4-1; J: TRBJ1-6
CDR3: CASSPGRGYNEQFF; V: TRBV3-1/TRBV3-2; J: TRBJ2-1
CDR3: CASSFQGLAGLTDTQYF; V: TRBV27; J: TRBJ2-3
CDR3: CSVEGPYRGSLYGYTF; V: TRBV29-1; J: TRBJ1-2
CDR3: CASSLTSGRYNEQFF; V: TRBV5-1; J: TRBJ2-1
CDR3: CASSHGRGSNQPQHF; V: TRBV18; J: TRBJ1-5
CDR3: CASSLGHTGNSPLHF; V: TRBV5-1; J: TRBJ1-6
CDR3: CASSLAGTGRDGELFF; V: TRBV5-8; J: TRBJ2-2
CDR3: CASSQGTGISGYTF; V: TRBV4-1; J: TRBJ1-2
CDR3: CASTLGLYNEQFF; V: TRBV10-2; J: TRBJ2-1
CDR3: CASSRTGKYEQYF; V: TRBV12-3/TRBV12-4; J: TRBJ2-7
CDR3: CASSYSTGTSGYEQYF; V: TRBV6-5; J: TRBJ2-7
CDR3: CATSRDSGLTEAFF; V: TRBV15; J: TRBJ1-1
CDR3: CASIGTGTYNSPLHF; V: TRBV6-5; J: TRBJ1-6
CDR3: CASSLGGPYDSYEQYF; V: TRBV7-8; J: TRBJ2-7
CDR3: CASSPGQGYEQYF; V: TRBV7-2; J: TRBJ2-7
CDR3: CAWSVRVSGGEQYF; V: TRBV30; J: TRBJ2-7
CDR3: CASSKAGGYQPQHF; V: TRBV19; J: TRBJ1-5
CDR3: CASSPTGATNEKLFF; V: TRBV18; J: TRBJ1-4
CDR3: CASSLAAGDRGGYEQYF; V: TRBV5-6; J: TRBJ2-7
CDR3: CASSVVARDSPLHF; V: TRBV9; J: TRBJ1-6
CDR3: CASSLGLATSGAAETQYF; V: TRBV5-1; J: TRBJ2-5
CDR3: CASSNHRVPQETQYF; V: TRBV5-4; J: TRBJ2-5
CDR3: CASSLPTSDRDSGNTIYF; V: TRBV7-9; J: TRBJ1-3
CDR3: CASQRLGGNTIYF; V: TRBV14; J: TRBJ1-3
CDR3: CASSLGRNTEAFF; V: TRBV5-1; J: TRBJ1-1
CDR3: CASAGQANSPLHF; V: TRBV10-1; J: TRBJ1-6
CDR3: CASSPRTSPGNEQYF; V: TRBV6-5; J: TRBJ2-7
CDR3: CASSFVGEGIGGYTF; V: TRBV9; J: TRBJ1-2
CDR3: CASSLTGNQPQHF; V: TRBV12-3/TRBV12-4; J: TRBJ1-5
CDR3: CASSLDRGFGEQYF; V: TRBV5-6; J: TRBJ2-7
CDR3: CASSQDRNYEQYF; V: TRBV4-3; J: TRBJ2-7
CDR3: CASSRGGGGNQPQHF; V: TRBV4-1; J: TRBJ1-5